This T cell receptor beta chain was found in a study of T cells after yellow fever vaccination. The table lists this clonotype with a few counts. TCRdb reprocessed the 5' RACE reads with MiXCR, giving one entry per CDR3 protein. Here the sample spans 300,000 or so distinct CDR3 sequences, around 6.8% being singletons. Material: PBMCs, obtained roughly seven weeks after the first yellow fever vaccination. The receptor was derived from a man younger than 30 who received the YFV17D yellow fever vaccine.

CDR3 sequence (DNA): TGCAGCGTTGAAGCTTTTGGCAGGGTCAATGAGCAGTTCTTC. This translates into CSVEAFGRVNEQFF. The chain uses TRBV29-1 and TRBJ2-1; perhaps TRBD1 as D (5 bases). The germline V gene encodes CDR1 SQVTM and CDR2 ANQGSEA. CDR3 length: 14 residues. The V gene lost 1 base and the J gene lost 6 bases, with 13 bases spanning the gap.